This entry is about one TCR beta chain. These data come from a study of blood T cells in healthy people across ages. Germline V gene lookup returns CDR1 DFQATT and CDR2 SNEGSKA (reference sequence). The CDR3 has 13 residues. V dropped 3 bases and J dropped 1 base, with 7 bases sitting between them. Together with a sample-barcoded 5' primer, a J-beta primer mix was included in a second PCR lasting roughly 6 to 12 cycles. TCRdb re-called the 5' RACE reads with MiXCR, one entry per CDR3 protein. The table records around 800,000 distinct CDR3 sequences, roughly 26% of them present only once. This sample was shared with a second study, whose subject was T cells of mothers and their children. As that study records: The extracted RNA was employed in its entirety for cDNA synthesis, at roughly 1.5 ug per 15 ul. The effect of thymic selection on TCR recombination output is similar between related and unrelated pairs. None of the identified T cell clones proved to be persistent microchimeric clones.

This TCR was recovered from a boy between 10 and 17 years old in good health. J is TRBJ1-5 and V is TRBV20-1; D is undetermined. Sequenced sample: blood. CDR3 DNA sequence: TGCAGTGCTAGCGGGCAAAGCAATCAGCCCCAGCATTTT. It is translated as CSASGQSNQPQHF.